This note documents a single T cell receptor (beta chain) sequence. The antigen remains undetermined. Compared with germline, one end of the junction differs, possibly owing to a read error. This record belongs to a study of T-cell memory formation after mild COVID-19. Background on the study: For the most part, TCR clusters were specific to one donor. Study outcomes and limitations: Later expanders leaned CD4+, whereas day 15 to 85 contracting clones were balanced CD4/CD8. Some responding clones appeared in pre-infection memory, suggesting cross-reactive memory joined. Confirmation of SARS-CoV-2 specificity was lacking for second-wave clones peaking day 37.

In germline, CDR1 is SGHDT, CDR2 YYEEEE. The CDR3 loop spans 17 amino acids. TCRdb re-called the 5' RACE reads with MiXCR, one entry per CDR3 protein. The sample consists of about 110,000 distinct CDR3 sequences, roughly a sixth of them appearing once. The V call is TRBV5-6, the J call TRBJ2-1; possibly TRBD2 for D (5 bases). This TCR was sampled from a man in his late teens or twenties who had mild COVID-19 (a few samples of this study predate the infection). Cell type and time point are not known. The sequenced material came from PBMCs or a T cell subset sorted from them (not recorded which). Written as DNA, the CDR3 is TGTGGCAGCAGCTTGATTTGGGGAGCCAATCCCCCGAATGAGCAGTTCTTC. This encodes CGSSLIWGANPPNEQFF.